A single sample is the source of the 17 T cell receptor beta chains below, sequenced in a study of blood T cells in healthy people across ages. Sample-barcoded 5' priming and a J-beta primer mix drove a second PCR of roughly 6 to 12 cycles. TCRdb re-derived calls from the 5' RACE reads in MiXCR, one entry per CDR3 protein. The profile shows 1.5 million to 2 million distinct CDR3 sequences, roughly 27% of them singletons. Specimen: blood. Receptors originate from a woman aged 25 to 45 in good health.

About this clonotype itself: A read error may be the cause here, since a much bigger clone is one base away. V usage is TRBV5-1 and J usage is TRBJ2-7, with TRBD2 identical over 10 bases. The CDR3 contains 15 residues. Germline CDR1 is SGHRS and CDR2 is YFSETQ. Trimming removed 5 bases from V and 3 bases from J; junction bases left unmatched: 8. CDR3 protein: CASRPSLAGVYEQYF. DNA of the CDR3: TGCGCCAGCAGGCCCTCCCTAGCGGGAGTCTACGAGCAGTACTTC.

This clonotype came up a few times. This chain uses TRBV7-2 with TRBJ2-7, with 7 bases that match TRBD2. The CDR3 contains 13 residues. V lost 2 bases and J lost 9; bases outside the gene matches: 7. Germline-derived CDR1 and CDR2 are SGHTA and FQGNSA. The CDR3 reads CASSLRGRAGQYF. In DNA form, the CDR3 reads TGTGCCAGCAGCTTACGTGGGAGGGCCGGGCAGTACTTC. Full variable domain (missing parts from reference TRBV7-2 and TRBJ2-7): GAGVSQSPSNKVTEKGKDVELRCDPISGHTALYWYRQSLGQGLEFLIYFQGNSAPDKSGLPSDRFSAERTGGSVSTLTIQRTQQEDSAVYLCASSLRGRAGQYFGPGTRLTVT.

This clonotype was picked up a small number of times. The chain is built from TRBV7-2 and TRBJ1-2; D might be TRBD1 (6 bases). V dropped 5 bases and J dropped 3 bases, with 16 bases sitting between them. The V gene's germline CDR1 is SGHTA and CDR2 FQGNSA. The CDR3 runs 15 residues. DNA for the CDR3: TGTGCCAGCAGCCTCCCGGGGGGGGGCTACTATGGCTACACCTTC. It is translated as CASSLPGGGYYGYTF. The variable domain in full, with the rest retrieved from reference TRBV7-2 and TRBJ1-2, is GAGVSQSPSNKVTEKGKDVELRCDPISGHTALYWYRQSLGQGLEFLIYFQGNSAPDKSGLPSDRFSAERTGGSVSTLTIQRTQQEDSAVYLCASSLPGGGYYGYTFGSGTRLTVV.

With respect to this clonotype: This may be a read error: a much more frequent sequence differs by one nucleotide. The chain has TRBV29-1 and TRBJ2-1; 11 nucleotides match TRBD1. From germline, CDR1 is SQVTM and CDR2 ANQGSEA. The CDR3 extends over 13 amino acids. Unmatched junction bases numbered 4, after V lost 1 base and J lost 11 bases. In DNA, the CDR3 is TGCAGCGTTGAAGGGACAGGGGGCAGAAAGCAGTTCTTC. Its translation: CSVEGTGGRKQFF.

The chain has TRBV7-9 and TRBJ2-1, with 12 bases matching TRBD2. The CDR3 has 17 amino acids. V was pared by 6 bases and J by 6 bases, with 12 bases of the junction left unmatched. CDR1 is SEHNR, CDR2 FQNEAQ, per germline (reference sequence). CDR3 sequence: CASSSPTTSGSINEQFF. The CDR3, as DNA: TGTGCCAGCAGTTCTCCTACGACTAGCGGGAGTATCAATGAGCAGTTCTTC.

This clonotype showed up many times. The chain carries TRBV4-3 and TRBJ2-7, with D possibly called TRBD1 or TRBD2 (5 bases each). V lost 3 bases and J 3 bases, leaving 12 bases between the germline ends. CDR3 length equals 14 residues. Germline CDR1 is LGHNA and CDR2 is YSLEER. The CDR3 region has the DNA TGCGCCAGCAGCCATGTGGGGGATGTCTACGAGCAGTACTTC. It specifies CASSHVGDVYEQYF.

The rearrangement uses TRBV6-2 or TRBV6-3 and TRBJ2-7, with 12 bases matching TRBD1. Germline V lookup: CDR1 MNHEY, CDR2 SVGEGT. CDR3 length: 16 residues. V was pared by 8 bases and J by 7 bases, with 15 bases of the junction left unmatched. The CDR3 nucleotides are TGTGCCAGCGCCCTTCCAGGGACAGGGGGCTACAATGAGCAGTACTTC. Amino acids: CASALPGTGGYNEQYF.

This clonotype occurred a few times. The DNA of the CDR3 is TGCAGCGTTTTATCGGGGGGCTACACCTTC. It yields the protein CSVLSGGYTF. The chain uses TRBV29-1 and TRBJ1-2; no clear D. CDR1 is SQVTM and CDR2 is ANQGSEA in the germline V gene. The CDR3 covers 10 residues. V gave up 5 bases and J gave up 8 bases, with 9 bases separating them.

The V call is TRBV5-1, the J call TRBJ1-2; D call uncertain. Germline V CDR1 and CDR2: SGHRS, YFSETQ. Trimming shortened V by 0 bases and J by 7 bases, and 19 bases separated the two germline ends. The CDR3 consists of 16 residues. The CDR3 reads CASSLGDYALSGGYTF. The CDR3 DNA is TGCGCCAGCAGCTTGGGAGATTACGCTCTCTCGGGTGGCTACACCTTC. The complete variable domain, with remaining parts taken from reference TRBV5-1 and TRBJ1-2, reads KAGVTQTPRYLIKTRGQQVTLSCSPISGHRSVSWYQQTPGQGLQFLFEYFSETQRNKGNFPGRFSGRQFSNSRSEMNVSTLELGDSALYLCASSLGDYALSGGYTFGSGTRLTVV.

A few counts support this clonotype. The rearrangement uses TRBV14 and TRBJ1-6, with D tentatively TRBD1 (5 bases). The CDR3 is made up of 15 amino acids. Germline loops: CDR1 SGHDN, CDR2 FVKESK. V lost 7 bases, J lost 7 bases, and 17 bases lay in between. CDR3 in amino acids: CASNPTGTPNSPLHF. The CDR3, as DNA: TGTGCCAGCAACCCAACCGGGACCCCGAATTCACCCCTCCACTTT.

This clonotype has only a few counts. V is TRBV12-3 or TRBV12-4 and J is TRBJ2-5, with 10 bases lining up with TRBD2. Trimming at V came to 3 bases and at J to 4 bases, leaving 8 bases not matched to a gene. This CDR3 comprises 16 residues. The CDR3 DNA sequence: TGTGCCAGCAGTTTGAAGAGCGGGGGGGCCCGAGAGACCCAGTACTTC. It yields the protein CASSLKSGGARETQYF.

The chain couples TRBV21-1 to TRBJ2-4; the table's D call, TRBD2, was not checked against the DNA. The assigned J gene may be wrong: the sequence end matches TRBJ2-7 better. TRBV21-1 is given as a pseudogene. This CDR3 has 15 amino acids. The CDR3 DNA reads as TGTGCCAGCAGCAAACGTGAAGGACGGGCCAACGAGCAGTACTTC. Its protein product is CASSKREGRANEQYF.

V and J are TRBV7-2 and TRBJ2-2, with D possibly TRBD1 on 6 matching bases. Germline lookup yields CDR1 SGHTA and CDR2 FQGNSA. The CDR3 spans 16 residues. Trimming took 6 bases from V and 0 from J, leaving 14 bases between them. The CDR3 loop is CASRRPGQTNTGELFF. The CDR3 DNA follows: TGTGCCAGCAGGCGGCCCGGACAGACGAACACCGGGGAGCTGTTTTTT.

The rearrangement uses TRBV12-3 or TRBV12-4 and TRBJ1-1; the match to TRBD1 covers 7 bases. V gave up 6 bases and J gave up 0 bases; unmatched junction bases: 16. CDR3 length equals 18 residues. This chain's CDR3 is CASSSGFGQAVMNTEAFF. As DNA, the CDR3 is TGTGCCAGCAGCTCAGGCTTCGGACAGGCAGTCATGAACACTGAAGCTTTCTTT.

The V call is TRBV14, the J call TRBJ1-3; possible D gene TRBD1, 6 bases. V lost 1 base to trimming and J lost 4 bases, with 17 bases between them. Germline CDR1 SGHDN, CDR2 FVKESK. The CDR3 extends over 17 amino acids. CDR3: CASSQVPRGARGNTIYF. The CDR3, as DNA: TGTGCCAGCAGCCAAGTCCCCCGGGGGGCGAGAGGAAACACCATATATTTT.

This clonotype was seen a handful of times. This chain links TRBV2 with TRBJ2-7, with TRBD1 matching 7 bases. Germline values: CDR1 SNHLY, CDR2 FYNNEI. The CDR3 is 14 residues long. V trimming: 7 bases; J trimming: 0 bases; junction bases outside the gene matches: 6. CDR3 sequence: CASMTYRGSYEQYF. In DNA form, the CDR3 reads TGTGCCAGCATGACGTACAGGGGCTCCTACGAGCAGTACTTC.

This chain uses TRBV7-9 with TRBJ2-3, with D unclear. Trimming removed 5 bases from V and 8 bases from J, with 8 bases in between. Germline V lookup: CDR1 SEHNR, CDR2 FQNEAQ (reference sequence). This CDR3 is built from 11 residues. As DNA, the CDR3 is TGTGCCAGCAGCCCCCAGTCTACGCAGTATTTT. Residues: CASSPQSTQYF.